The 3 T cell receptor beta chains in this list originate from one sample, sequenced in a study of shared clonotypes between healthy human individuals (TCRdb year 2020). Libraries were made using the immunoSEQ multiplex PCR assay. The immuneACCESS repertoire file appears here via TCRdb, limited to in-frame rearrangements. These files lack a portion of the clones; in checked studies, under half of the deficit traces to unresolved V genes, and the cause of the others is not known. The sample table holds some 800,000 clones, of which roughly 92% were seen once. Jointly, the top ten make up about 24% of the sample. For the CD8 naive samples, CD45RO-negative cells were positively selected for CCR7, yielding a CD45RA+CCR7+ population from which TemRA cells were excluded. Sequencing input: naive CD8+ T cells sorted from blood. According to the study, the label for this sample's cell subset or site signals: CD45RA+CCR7+. The receptors were gathered from a man aged 30 to 45 in good health.

This chain connects TRBV7-6 to TRBJ2-1; maybe TRBD2 (6 bases). Germline V gene data show CDR1 as SGHVS and CDR2 as FNYEAQ. Trimming left V 7 bases short and J 7 bases short, with 11 bases between. CDR3 size: 12 residues. The CDR3, as DNA: TGTGCCAGCACGGGGGATAAGAATGAGCAGTTCTTC. It specifies CASTGDKNEQFF.

This chain links TRBV20-1 with TRBJ2-7; no reliable D call. V lost 3 bases and J lost 7, with 10 bases in between. Germline V lookup: CDR1 DFQATT, CDR2 SNEGSKA (reference sequence). CDR3 size: 11 residues. The CDR3 protein is CSASWLGEQYF. CDR3 sequence (DNA): TGCAGTGCTAGTTGGCTCGGGGAGCAGTACTTC.

The V and J genes are TRBV7-2 and TRBJ2-7, with D possibly TRBD2 on 6 matching bases. CDR1 and CDR2 from the germline V gene are SGHTA and FQGNSA. This CDR3 comprises 14 residues. The V end was cut by 1 base, the J end by 0 bases, with 7 bases between. Written as DNA, the CDR3 is TGTGCCAGCAGCTTAGGCGGGAACTCCTACGAGCAGTACTTC. Its translation: CASSLGGNSYEQYF.